This T cell receptor beta chain was retrieved from a study of CXCR3-negative and CXCR3-positive naive CD8 T cells. Regarding the study as a whole: With respect to TRBV-TRBJ usage, naive CXCR3-negative and CXCR3-positive cells were similar; memory differed. Similarly elevated diversity marked both naive subsets, with memory CD8+ cells showing far lower diversity.

The authors prepared UMI-labeled TRB cDNA libraries by 5' RACE. TCRdb processed the 5' RACE reads again and assigns one entry to each CDR3 protein, with no DNA. This sample contains around 56,000 distinct CDR3 sequences. Notes on this clonotype: Its cognate antigen is unknown.

CDR3 length equals 14 residues. The germline gives CDR1 LGHNA, CDR2 YSLEER. The gene calls are TRBV4-3 and TRBJ2-1; checking the TCRdb D call of TRBD2 is not possible without DNA. The source is a human donor in good health. Some clones in this sample may be carry-over from other donors' samples. Sample: naive CXCR3- CD8+ T cells from blood. Subset here: CD45RO-CCR7+CD27+CD95- naive CD8+ T cells lacking CXCR3 (TNR3-). The CDR3 spells CASSPSEGYNEQFF.